One T cell receptor beta chain is described in this entry. It lacks a known antigen. It has no much larger one-base neighbor in the sample; base qualities were not kept. Libraries were made using the immunoSEQ multiplex PCR assay. For the multiplex PCR, a mixture combining 60 forward primers for TCR Vbeta segments and 13 reverse primers for TCR Jbeta segments was used. Amplification of the CDR3 region of rearranged TCR beta genes was performed with a multiplex PCR assay on genomic DNA. The Illumina HiSeq System was used to sequence the amplified TCR beta libraries as 87-base-pair reads. In the source study's methods: A later analysis counted some 74 million unique TCR beta chains across the 650 to 700 repertoires, and some 11 million of these chains were shared by at least two donors. To remove PCR and sequencing errors, raw reads were error-corrected and collapsed into unique sequences using a nearest-neighbor algorithm that merged closely related sequences. To assign V, D and J gene segments, CDR3 sequences were aligned to IMGT reference sequences. For a sequence to be retained, a match of at least six nucleotides to both a V gene segment and a J gene segment was required. Rearrangements were called productive when the CDR3 lacked stop codons and stayed in frame with V and J; all others were non-productive. CDR3 was defined according to IMGT convention as the region running from the second conserved V-encoded cysteine to the conserved J-encoded phenylalanine. The earlier analysis of about 500 of the donors excluded sequences that lacked an unambiguous match to a single V gene segment. In an earlier analysis of some 590 of the donors, a V segment was called functional when productive rearrangements were above 56.7%, and segregating when the standard deviation between donors exceeded 5%. A statistical classification framework was built to diagnose cytomegalovirus status from the catalog of TCR beta chain sequences. In a later analysis, TCR nucleotide sequences were compared against IMGT/GENE-DB human TR gene sequences so that V and J genes could be assigned. Using the TCRdist pipeline, a later analysis assigned CDR3 sequences along with most-parsimonious VDJ recombination scenarios. In a later analysis, every TCR beta chain was defined by the combination of its CDR3 amino acid sequence and its V-gene family, and reads without a unique V-gene family were dropped. As a way to deal with suspected cross-contamination and a sequencing artifact, a later analysis dropped nearly 600 nucleotide sequences that were highly shared and had low generation probability. For each public chain, a later analysis derived a clonal expansion index from normalized ranks of inferred template counts within each repertoire. In a later analysis, generation probabilities were computed with a VDJ recombination model fitted to out-of-frame rearrangements, and the resulting probabilities were checked against IGoR. In a later analysis, TCR-TCR, TCR-HLA and TCR-CMV co-occurrence was scored with hypergeometric tests, and a repertoire-size bias correction was applied to TCR pairs. In a later analysis, false discovery rates were estimated by permuting HLA or CMV assignments 20 times. In a later analysis, co-occurring TCRs were grouped with DBSCAN, and TCRdist sequence similarity was added when clustering was performed within HLA-allele-positive subsets. Repertoires with fewer than 30,000 or more than 120,000 public chains, plus five repertoires with anomalous nucleotide sharing, were excluded from co-occurrence clustering. This is the immuneACCESS table as TCRdb keeps it, with only in-frame sequences that have V and J called. A part of the clones is gone; compared with another copy, unresolved V genes explain less than half, and the rest is unexplained. Clonal size and the V and J genes are those of that table, whereas D and trimming came from the DNA. The sample table holds some 100,000 clones, of which roughly 80% were seen once. The ten largest clones take up around 5.2% of the sample.

V is trimmed back by 3 bases and J by 4 bases, and the junction contains 8 bases that no gene match accounts for. Per the germline V gene (reference sequence), SGHNT is the CDR1 and YYREEE is the CDR2. The CDR3 runs 15 amino acids, cysteine and phenylalanine included. Only the CDR3 DNA stays, 45 bases, in frame from base 1. This sample was included in a study of cytomegalovirus exposure and HLA in healthy donors (TCRdb year 2017). For the study in its entirety: An earlier analysis of several hundred of the donors reported approximately 290 Gb of sequence data and more than 90 million unique TCR beta sequences from roughly 200 million T cells. An early release covering roughly 640 HLA-typed donors comprised 250 to 350 gigabases of sequencing data and roughly 85 million unique TCR sequences. Of the roughly 400 genotyped donors, less than 90% were placed in the genetic ancestry cluster associated with self-reported Caucasian donors. The aim of the study was to test whether cataloging public T cell receptors could identify signatures of past pathogen exposure. The T cell repertoires of under 750 subjects were profiled by immunosequencing and related to cytomegalovirus serostatus. In addition to the first cohort of roughly 700 subjects, a separate validation cohort of 130 or so different subjects was used. The study combined high-throughput TCR immunosequencing, statistical association of individual TCRs with disease status, and machine learning to predict cytomegalovirus infection status. In a later analysis, previously published TCR beta repertoires from 666 donors were re-analyzed and high-resolution HLA genotyping was added so that TCR occurrence patterns could be studied. In the later analysis, no new phenotypic data were used to find candidate immune exposures; instead, reliance was placed on TCR beta sequences and their occurrence across donors. To decide whether each TCR beta V gene segment behaved as functional or pseudogenic, an earlier analysis of some 600 of the donors relied on high-throughput TCR beta sequencing. Donor age, sex, ethnicity and CMV serostatus were compiled alongside the repertoire data. Genome-wide SNP genotypes for about 60% of the roughly 670 donors were used in a later genetic analysis, which treated that subset as a discovery cohort. All discovery cohort repertoires had been generated on a single sequencing platform. Class I and class II HLA loci were covered by the typing at four-digit resolution. Typing coverage differed by locus: A, B, C, DRB1 and DQB1 were typed in about 620-630 donors, DQA1 in about 500, DPA1 in around 580, and DPB1 in around 490. Roughly 5 DR-DQ haplotypes were handled as single units for association and clustering because linkage in the cohort was strong. Across 300 to 400 genotyped donors of the cohort, an average of approximately 200,000 unique TCR beta nucleotide sequences per donor were sequenced, and roughly a sixth of those sequences were non-productive. Study-wide conclusions, independent of this receptor: Because the 87-base-pair reads could not distinguish some IMGT-functional V segments, including TRBV6-2 and TRBV6-3, those segments were excluded. A further reported finding was that TCR beta sequences accurately predicted the HLA-A and HLA-B alleles for most subjects in the first cohort. V-gene and J-gene trimming of TCR beta chains was associated with a missense DCLRE1C variant in a later genetic analysis, and the association was replicated in an independent cohort. Because HLA typing was unavailable for some donors at each locus, only the typed subset was used in association tests. In a later analysis, the rate of TCR association differed among HLA loci, with DRB1 alleles having the most associated TCRs and HLA-C alleles having the fewest. Immune exposure information for the cohort was limited to CMV serostatus. In a later analysis, HLA-associated TCR beta chains were found to be more clonally expanded and to have lower generation probabilities than equally common non-associated chains. The earlier analysis of some 560 of the donors excluded roughly 16 rarely observed V segments, including chromosome 9 orphons, because counts were too low. Presence/absence analyses assumed roughly uniform sequencing depth across donors, an assumption that may not hold. In an earlier analysis of 587 of the donors, most TCR beta V segments were observed in productive rearrangements about 87% or about 30% of the time, broadly matching IMGT annotations. A later genetic analysis reported fewer N-insertions in productive TCRs among donors in an Asian-associated ancestry cluster than the roughly 670-donor mean. Three of the identified cytomegalovirus-associated TCR beta chains were confirmed in vitro to be specific for cytomegalovirus antigens. According to a later analysis, most CMV-associated TCR beta chains appeared to be HLA-restricted, and the HLA associations seemed to be driven largely by CMV exposure. The classifier was reported to diagnose cytomegalovirus status with high specificity and sensitivity in both the original and validation cohorts. Several of the top co-occurrence clusters appeared to be linked to parvovirus B19, influenza, CMV and Epstein-Barr virus, according to a later analysis. Only TCR beta chains were sequenced in this cohort, and the absence of alpha or paired-chain data limited detectable features. Correlated functional status among segregating V segments might be attributable to linkage disequilibrium, but an unknown experimental factor could not be ruled out. When HLA alleles, especially DR and DQ, strongly co-occurred, TCR associations were difficult to assign to individual alleles. A later analysis associated about 16,000 TCR beta sequences with specific HLA alleles at a false discovery rate of 0.05. The study gave a list of 150 to 200 TCR beta chains associated with cytomegalovirus. A cluster of highly shared sequence variants was judged likely to be a technical artifact of the sequencing pipeline. Across donors, most TCR sequences were observed very rarely, whereas some public TCRs were present in many individuals. It was suggested by the authors that the approach could potentially be generalized to other disease states and immunological phenotypes.

The cohort consisted of hundreds of healthy bone marrow donors. At the time of sampling, all cohort members were nominally healthy, though unrecorded immune exposures were likely present. The donor tested CMV seropositive, placing the donor among the 289 seropositive members of the cohort. A peripheral blood sample was provided by each donor, and peripheral blood mononuclear cells were used for TCR beta sequencing. Genomic DNA extraction from the blood cell samples was performed with the Qiagen DNeasy Blood Extraction Kit. The sequence was obtained from a man aged 45-65 years in good health and CMV-seropositive. Specimen: PBMCs. The chain was built from TRBV5-4 and TRBJ1-1, and TRBD1 matches 8 of the central bases. In nucleotides, the sequence is TGTGCCAGCAGCTCAGACAGGGGCAGGGGCACTGAAGCTTTCTTT. Its translation is CASSSDRGRGTEAFF.